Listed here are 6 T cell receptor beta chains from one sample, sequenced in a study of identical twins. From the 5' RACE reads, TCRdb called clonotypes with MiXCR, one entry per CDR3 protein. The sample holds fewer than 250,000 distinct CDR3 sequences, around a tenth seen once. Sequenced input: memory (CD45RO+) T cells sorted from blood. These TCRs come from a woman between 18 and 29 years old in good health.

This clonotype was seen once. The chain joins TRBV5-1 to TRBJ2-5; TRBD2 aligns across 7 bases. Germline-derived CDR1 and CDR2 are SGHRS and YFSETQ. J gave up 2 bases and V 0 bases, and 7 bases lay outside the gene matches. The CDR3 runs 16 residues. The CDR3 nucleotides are TGCGCCAGCAGCTTGGGAGGGAGGGGCGGTCAAGAGACCCAGTACTTC. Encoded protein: CASSLGGRGGQETQYF.

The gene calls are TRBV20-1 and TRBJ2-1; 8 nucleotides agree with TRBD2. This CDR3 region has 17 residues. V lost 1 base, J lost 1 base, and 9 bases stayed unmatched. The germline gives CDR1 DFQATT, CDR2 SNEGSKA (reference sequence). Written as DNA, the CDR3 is TGCAGTGCTAGAGCCGGGGGCCGGGGGGGATCCTACAATGAGCAGTTCTTC. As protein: CSARAGGRGGSYNEQFF.

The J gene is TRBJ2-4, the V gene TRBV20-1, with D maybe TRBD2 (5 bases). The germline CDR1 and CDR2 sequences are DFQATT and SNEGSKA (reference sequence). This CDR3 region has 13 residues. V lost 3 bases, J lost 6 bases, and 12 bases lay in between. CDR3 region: CSASSGLGNIQYF. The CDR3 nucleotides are TGCAGTGCTAGTTCGGGGTTGGGAAACATTCAGTACTTC.

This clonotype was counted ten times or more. CDR3 protein: CASSLMAGQPQHF. As DNA, the CDR3 is TGTGCCAGCAGTTTAATGGCAGGCCAGCCCCAGCATTTT. The chain combines TRBV12-3 or TRBV12-4 with TRBJ1-5; D gene unclear. V was trimmed by 2 bases and J by 7 bases, leaving 9 bases between them. The CDR3 consists of 13 residues.

DNA for the CDR3: TGTGCCAGCCAAAACTACTGGACAGAGCAGTACTTC. This codes for CASQNYWTEQYF. The rearrangement uses TRBV25-1 and TRBJ2-7; possibly TRBD1 for D (5 bases). CDR1 is MGHDK, CDR2 SYGVNS, per germline. Between the trimmed V and J ends, which lost 8 bases and 7 bases, there was a span of 15 bases. This CDR3 has 12 amino acids.

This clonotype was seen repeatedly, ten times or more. CDR3 sequence reads: CSAGHAGVQETQYF. The CDR3 DNA is TGCAGTGCTGGCCACGCCGGCGTGCAAGAGACCCAGTACTTC. The chain couples TRBV20-1 to TRBJ2-5; D is undetermined. Germline CDR1 DFQATT, CDR2 SNEGSKA (reference sequence). This CDR3 comprises 14 residues. Trimming took off 5 bases at V and 2 bases at J, with 15 bases between the two ends.